These T cell receptor beta chains were read from a single sample in a study of T cells in Graves' hyperthyroidism and ophthalmopathy. TCRdb independently ran MiXCR on the multiplex PCR reads; one entry per CDR3 protein. The table shows 40,000 to 65,000 distinct CDR3 sequences, with roughly half occurring only once. Sequencing input: blood. Receptors were obtained from a woman aged 45-59 years with Graves' ophthalmopathy. The CDR3 runs from the conserved cysteine through the conserved F or W. The order of the fields is J gene, D gene, clone size, V gene, CDR3 DNA, CDR3 protein. The D gene is left open where the match is weak. The listing skips clone size in some rows; elsewhere it reads once, few, many or a size class.

TRBJ2-3	NA	NA	TRBV7-2	TGTGCCAGCAGCTTAAATTGGGGACCTCCATTGTACGATACGCAGTATTTT	CASSLNWGPPLYDTQYF
TRBJ2-3	NA	NA	TRBV7-6	TGTGCCAGCAGGAGGGCCCTCCGAAGCACAGATACGCAGTATTTT	CASRRALRSTDTQYF
TRBJ1-5	NA	few	TRBV18	TGTGCCAGCTCACCACAGGGGGGAAGCAATCAGCCCCAGCATTTT	CASSPQGGSNQPQHF
TRBJ1-5	TRBD1	NA	TRBV19	TGTGCCGGTAGCCAGAGGACAGGGGGCAACAATCAGCCCCAGCATTTT	CAGSQRTGGNNQPQHF
TRBJ1-1	TRBD1	NA	TRBV5-1	TGCGCCAGCCAGGGACAGGGGGGAGGTACTGAAGCTTTCTTT	CASQGQGGGTEAFF
TRBJ2-7	TRBD2	NA	TRBV20-1	TGCAGTGCCCATAGCGGGACCGGATACGAGCAGTACTTC	CSAHSGTGYEQYF
TRBJ2-6	TRBD1	many	TRBV20-1	TGCAGTGCTAGGAAGTGGGGACAGGGGACTGGGGCCAACGTCCTGACTTTC	CSARKWGQGTGANVLTF
TRBJ2-3	TRBD1	NA	TRBV20-1	TGCAGTGCGGGCCCGGGACAGGGGCGCGACGCGCAGTATTTT	CSAGPGQGRDAQYF
TRBJ2-7	NA	many	TRBV7-2	TGTGCCAGCAGCTTAAGGTGGAGGACCCACGAGCAGTACTTC	CASSLRWRTHEQYF
TRBJ2-7	TRBD1	many	TRBV12-3/TRBV12-4	TGTGCCAGCAGTTCGGACAGGGGAACCGCCGAGCAGTACTTC	CASSSDRGTAEQYF
TRBJ2-5	NA	NA	TRBV29-1	TGCAGCGTCGGGGGGCAGGCAGAGACCCAGTACTTC	CSVGGQAETQYF
TRBJ2-6	TRBD2	NA	TRBV19	TGTGCCAGTACGCGGACTAGCGGGCTGTCTGGGGCCAACGTCCTGACTTTC	CASTRTSGLSGANVLTF
TRBJ2-7	NA	many	TRBV28	TGTGCCAGCCTCTCGGTCCCCCACGAGCAGTACTTC	CASLSVPHEQYF
TRBJ2-5	TRBD2	many	TRBV29-1	TGCAGCGTTGAAGATAGGCGGGGGGGCGCAGAGACCCAGTACTTC	CSVEDRRGGAETQYF
TRBJ2-7	NA	NA	TRBV19	TGTGCCAGTAGTACGACAGGGAGGTACGAGCAGTACTTC	CASSTTGRYEQYF
TRBJ2-7	TRBD1	many	TRBV13	TGTGCCAGCAGCTCTAACAGGGGTAGCTCCTACGAGCAGTACTTC	CASSSNRGSSYEQYF
TRBJ2-1	NA	many	TRBV2	TGTGCCAGCAGTGACCCCGGACAGTCAAGGGATGAGCAGTTCTTC	CASSDPGQSRDEQFF